This T cell receptor (beta chain) was observed in a study of T cell clones after liver transplantation. About the study: Third-party-reactive TCRbeta sequences from pre-transplant mixed lymphocyte reactions served as antigen-independent comparators. General observations from the study: The donor-reactive repertoire was only partly measurable in two subjects, lacking donor cells. A larger donor-reactive than third-party decline suggested partial antigen-specific deletion. Migration into the graft, not deletion, may explain lost graft donor-reactive T cells.

TCRdb's table, derived via immunoSEQ multiplex PCR, lists solely in-frame clones and lacks some. The sample has about 120,000 clones, about nine tenths seen once; the top ten hold 0.75% to 0.85%. Of note for this clone: The antigen remains undetermined.

The germline V and J ends were trimmed by 3 bases and 7 bases, with 10 bases remaining between them. This CDR3 has 13 residues. Germline V gives CDR1 SNHLY, CDR2 FYNNEI. The chain uses TRBV2 and TRBJ1-5, with D possibly being TRBD1 (5 bases). Sequenced here: CD4+ T cells from blood, sampled 12 months after liver transplant. This clonotype was obtained from a human patient who received a liver transplant. Some of these T cells may belong to the graft donor. CDR3 in amino acids: CASSDSGGQPQHF. CDR3 coding DNA: TGTGCCAGCAGTGACTCCGGGGGACAGCCCCAGCATTTT.